One sample yielded the 10 T cell receptor beta chains listed below, sequenced in a study of control samples from healthy donors and cancer patients. Some clones are missing from TCRdb's copy, which holds only in-frame ones; the method was immunoSEQ multiplex PCR. Seen here are approximately 190,000 clones, about 91% observed once, and the top ten hold less than 2%. The sequenced material came from blood. These receptors came from a man aged 25-45 years in good health.

The chain uses TRBV6-6 and TRBJ1-1, with 9 nucleotides matching TRBD1. The V and J ends lost 5 bases and 1 base, in that order; junction bases with no gene match: 5. This CDR3 region has 15 residues. Germline values: CDR1 MNHNY, CDR2 SVGAGI (reference sequence). CDR3 amino acids: CASSPWTGANTEAFF. Here the CDR3 DNA reads TGTGCCAGCAGTCCTTGGACAGGGGCGAACACTGAAGCTTTCTTT.

This chain links TRBV7-9 with TRBJ1-1; possible D gene TRBD1, 6 bases. Per the germline V gene, CDR1 is SEHNR and CDR2 is FQNEAQ (reference sequence). The CDR3 runs 13 residues. The germline V and J ends were trimmed by 1 base and 7 bases, with 10 bases remaining between them. The CDR3 spells CASSLGGQGEAFF. In nucleotides, the CDR3 is TGTGCCAGCAGCTTAGGGGGGCAGGGTGAAGCTTTCTTT.

This chain links TRBV12-5 with TRBJ1-1; D remains ambiguous. Germline assignment: CDR1 LGHNT and CDR2 FRNRAP. Trimming shortened V by 2 bases and J by 5 bases, and 9 bases separated the two germline ends. This CDR3 region has 13 residues. The CDR3 spells CASGLWRGTEAFF. DNA of the CDR3: TGTGCTAGTGGTTTGTGGCGCGGGACTGAAGCTTTCTTT.

This clone was seen once. The chain recombines TRBV7-9 with TRBJ2-1; D remains unclear. This CDR3 has 14 amino acids. Germline V gene lookup returns CDR1 SEHNR and CDR2 FQNEAQ (reference sequence). V shed 5 bases and J shed 2 bases, with 10 bases lying between them. This CDR3 is CASSHHWAYNEQFF. As DNA, the CDR3 is TGTGCCAGCAGCCACCACTGGGCCTACAATGAGCAGTTCTTC. Complete variable domain (other parts from reference TRBV7-9 and TRBJ2-1): DTGVSQNPRHKITKRGQNVTFRCDPISEHNRLYWYRQTLGQGPEFLTYFQNEAQLEKSRLLSDRFSAERPKGSFSTLEIQRTEQGDSAMYLCASSHHWAYNEQFFGPGTRLTVL.

This clone was detected once. V usage is TRBV6-1 and J usage is TRBJ1-2; 8 positions match TRBD1. The V segment lost 0 bases and the J segment 1 base; nucleotides outside the gene matches: 7. The germline V gene encodes CDR1 MNHNS and CDR2 SASEGT. The CDR3 consists of 17 residues. CDR3 in DNA: TGTGCCAGCAGTGAAGCGGGGGCAGGGGGCGGTAACTATGGCTACACCTTC. It codes for CASSEAGAGGGNYGYTF.

Written as DNA, the CDR3 is TGTGCCAGCAGCTTGGGTCTACGGAGCAATGAGCAGTTCTTC. Encoded protein: CASSLGLRSNEQFF. The chain uses TRBV6-4 and TRBJ2-1; D gene uncertain. V lost 6 bases to trimming and J lost 6 bases, with 15 bases between them. The V gene's germline CDR1 is MRHNA and CDR2 SNTAGT. CDR3 length equals 14 residues.

This sequence joins TRBV7-9 and TRBJ1-4; possible D gene TRBD1, 6 bases. Germline CDR1 reads SEHNR; CDR2 reads FQNEAQ (reference sequence). The CDR3 is 14 residues long. V dropped 4 bases and J dropped 3 bases, with 9 bases sitting between them. CDR3 in DNA: TGTGCCAGCAGCTCTAGGACAGCTAATGAAAAACTGTTTTTT. As protein: CASSSRTANEKLFF.

The rearrangement uses TRBV4-2 and TRBJ2-3, with D hard to call. The CDR3 has 13 amino acids. V was pared by 3 bases and J by 5 bases, with 9 bases between. In germline, CDR1 is LGHNA, CDR2 YNFKEQ. The CDR3 protein is CASSQGQLDTQYF. For the CDR3, the DNA is TGTGCCAGCAGCCAGGGTCAGTTAGATACGCAGTATTTT.

The rearrangement links TRBV5-1 to TRBJ2-1, with a possible D match to TRBD2 (5 bases). The germline CDR1 and CDR2 sequences are SGHRS and YFSETQ. This CDR3 region has 15 residues. The V end lost 2 bases, the J end lost 6 bases, and 15 bases lay between the germline ends. The DNA for the CDR3 is TGCGCCAGCAGCTTCATCCAGCGGAAGCCCAATGAGCAGTTCTTC. Translating gives CASSFIQRKPNEQFF.

This sequence joins TRBV5-5 and TRBJ2-1; D call uncertain. This CDR3 spans 14 amino acids. Germline assignment: CDR1 SGHKS and CDR2 YYEKEE (reference sequence). Trimming removed 0 bases at V and 6 bases at J, with 10 bases between. In DNA form, the CDR3 reads TGTGCCAGCAGCTTGGGAGGCTCGGCCAATGAGCAGTTCTTC. Amino acid sequence: CASSLGGSANEQFF. The full variable domain, its missing parts supplied by reference TRBV5-5 and TRBJ2-1, is DAGVTQSPTHLIKTRGQQVTLRCSPISGHKSVSWYQQVLGQGPQFIFQYYEKEERGRGNFPDRFSARQFPNYSSELNVNALLLGDSALYLCASSLGGSANEQFFGPGTRLTVL.